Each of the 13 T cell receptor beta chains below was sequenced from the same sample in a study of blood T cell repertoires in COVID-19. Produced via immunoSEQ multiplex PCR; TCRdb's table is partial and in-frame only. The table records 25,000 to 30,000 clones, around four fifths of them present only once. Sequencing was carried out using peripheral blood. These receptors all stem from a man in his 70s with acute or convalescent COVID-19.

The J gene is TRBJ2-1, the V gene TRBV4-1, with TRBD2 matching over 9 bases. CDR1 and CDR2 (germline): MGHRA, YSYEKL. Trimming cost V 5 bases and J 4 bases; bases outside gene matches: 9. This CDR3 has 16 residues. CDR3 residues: CASSDDLAGAYNEQFF. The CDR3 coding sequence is TGCGCCAGCAGCGACGACTTAGCGGGAGCATACAATGAGCAGTTCTTC.

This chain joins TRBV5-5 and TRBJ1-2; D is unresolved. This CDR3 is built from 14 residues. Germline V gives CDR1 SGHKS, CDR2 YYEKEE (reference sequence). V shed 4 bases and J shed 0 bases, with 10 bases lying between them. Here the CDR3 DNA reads TGTGCCAGCAGCCCCCGGGGTGCTAACTATGGCTACACCTTC. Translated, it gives CASSPRGANYGYTF.

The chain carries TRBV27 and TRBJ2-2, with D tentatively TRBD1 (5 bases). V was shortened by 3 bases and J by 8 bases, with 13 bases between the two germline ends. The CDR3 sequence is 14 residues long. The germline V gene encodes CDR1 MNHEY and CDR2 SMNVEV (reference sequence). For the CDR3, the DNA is TGTGCCAGCAGTTTGGGGCTCTTAATGGGGGAGCTGTTTTTT. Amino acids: CASSLGLLMGELFF.

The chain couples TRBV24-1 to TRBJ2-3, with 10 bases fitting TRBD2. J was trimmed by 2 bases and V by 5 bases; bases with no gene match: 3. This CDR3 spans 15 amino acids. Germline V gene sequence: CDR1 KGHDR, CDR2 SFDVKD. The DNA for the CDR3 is TGTGCCACCAGTGGACTAGCGGGTAACACAGATACGCAGTATTTT. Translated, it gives CATSGLAGNTDTQYF.

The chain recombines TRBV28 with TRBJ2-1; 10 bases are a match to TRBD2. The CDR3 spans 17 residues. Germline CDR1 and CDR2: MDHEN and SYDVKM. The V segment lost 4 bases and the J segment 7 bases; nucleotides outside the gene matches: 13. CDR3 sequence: CASSSVLGLAQRNEQFF. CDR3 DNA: TGTGCCAGCAGTTCAGTTTTGGGACTAGCGCAACGTAATGAGCAGTTCTTC.

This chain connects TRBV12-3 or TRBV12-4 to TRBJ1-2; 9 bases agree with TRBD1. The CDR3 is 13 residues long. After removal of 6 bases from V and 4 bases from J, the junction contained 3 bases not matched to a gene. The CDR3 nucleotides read TGTGCCAGCAGGATGGACAGGGGCTATGGCTACACCTTC. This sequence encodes CASRMDRGYGYTF.

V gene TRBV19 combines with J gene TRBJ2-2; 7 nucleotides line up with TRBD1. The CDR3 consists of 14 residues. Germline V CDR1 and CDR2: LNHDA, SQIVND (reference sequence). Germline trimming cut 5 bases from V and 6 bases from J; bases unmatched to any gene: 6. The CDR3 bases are TGTGCCAGTAGTTCCACCGGGACAGCCGGGGAGCTGTTTTTT. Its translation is CASSSTGTAGELFF.

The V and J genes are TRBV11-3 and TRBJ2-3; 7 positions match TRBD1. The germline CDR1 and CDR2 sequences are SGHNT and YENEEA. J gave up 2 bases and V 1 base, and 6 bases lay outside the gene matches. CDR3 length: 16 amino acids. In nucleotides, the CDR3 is TGTGCCAGCAGCTTAGGACAGGGTCCCTTCACAGATACGCAGTATTTT. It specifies CASSLGQGPFTDTQYF.

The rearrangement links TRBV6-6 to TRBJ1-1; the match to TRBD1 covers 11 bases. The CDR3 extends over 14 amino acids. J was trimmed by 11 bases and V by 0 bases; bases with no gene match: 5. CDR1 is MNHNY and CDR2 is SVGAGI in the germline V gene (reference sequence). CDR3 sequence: CASSYSWGQGGAFF. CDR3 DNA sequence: TGTGCCAGCAGTTACTCGTGGGGACAGGGGGGCGCTTTCTTT.

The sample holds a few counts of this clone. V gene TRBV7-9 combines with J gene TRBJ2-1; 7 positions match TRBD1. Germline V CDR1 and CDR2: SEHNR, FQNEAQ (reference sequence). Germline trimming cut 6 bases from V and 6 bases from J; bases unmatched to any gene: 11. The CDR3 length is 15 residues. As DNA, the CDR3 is TGTGCCAGCAGAGACGACAGGGTGGTCTCCAATGAGCAGTTCTTC. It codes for CASRDDRVVSNEQFF.

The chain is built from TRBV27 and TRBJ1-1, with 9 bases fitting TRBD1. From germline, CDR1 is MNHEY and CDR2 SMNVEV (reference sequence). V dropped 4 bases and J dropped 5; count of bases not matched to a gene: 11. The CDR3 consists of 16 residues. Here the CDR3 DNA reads TGTGCCAGCAGTTGGCATGGGACAGGGTCCCTGACTGAAGCTTTCTTT. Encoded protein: CASSWHGTGSLTEAFF.

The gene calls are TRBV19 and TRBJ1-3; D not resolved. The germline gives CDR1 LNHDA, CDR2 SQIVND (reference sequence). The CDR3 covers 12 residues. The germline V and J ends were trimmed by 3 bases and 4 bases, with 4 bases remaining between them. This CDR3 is CASSILGNTIYF. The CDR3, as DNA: TGTGCCAGTAGTATTCTCGGAAACACCATATATTTT. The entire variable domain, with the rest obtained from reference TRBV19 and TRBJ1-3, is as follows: DGGITQSPKYLFRKEGQNVTLSCEQNLNHDAMYWYRQDPGQGLRLIYYSQIVNDFQKGDIAEGYSVSREKKESFPLTVTSAQKNPTAFYLCASSILGNTIYFGEGSWLTVV.

The CDR3: CASSLGQEKTQYF. Written as DNA, the CDR3 is TGTGCCAGCAGCTTGGGGCAGGAAAAAACCCAGTACTTC. The genes are TRBV5-8 and TRBJ2-5; D is unclear. Germline CDR1 reads SGHTS; CDR2 reads YDEGEE. This CDR3 has 13 amino acids. With 0 bases removed from V and 8 bases from J, the gap between germline ends came to 11 bases. The variable domain in full, with the rest retrieved from reference TRBV5-8 and TRBJ2-5, is EAGVTQSPTHLIKTRGQQATLRCSPISGHTSVYWYQQALGLGLQFLLWYDEGEERNRGNFPPRFSGRQFPNYSSELNVNALELEDSALYLCASSLGQEKTQYFGPGTRLLVL.